What follows are 27 T cell receptor beta chains derived from one specimen sequenced in a study of blood T cell repertoires in COVID-19. This table comes from immunoSEQ multiplex PCR, and its TCRdb copy is limited to in-frame clones, with some not included. The table lists some 320,000 clones, around 90% of them singletons, with 2.6% in the top ten. What was sequenced was PBMCs or T cells enriched from blood (not recorded which). The receptor source for this set is a man in his sixties who had recovered from COVID-19.

This clone occurred once. This chain uses TRBV13 with TRBJ1-1, with 9 bases fitting TRBD1. The CDR3 contains 18 residues. Germline V lookup: CDR1 PRHDT, CDR2 FYEKMQ (reference sequence). With 1 base clipped from V and 1 base from J, the junction kept 10 bases outside the gene matches. In nucleotides, the CDR3 is TGTGCCAGCAGCTTAGATCCGGGGACAGGGAACCCGAACACTGAAGCTTTCTTT. This codes for CASSLDPGTGNPNTEAFF. Full variable domain (missing parts from reference TRBV13 and TRBJ1-1): AAGVIQSPRHLIKEKRETATLKCYPIPRHDTVYWYQQGPGQDPQFLISFYEKMQSDKGSIPDRFSAQQFSDYHSELNMSSLELGDSALYFCASSLDPGTGNPNTEAFFGQGTRLTVV.

The chain uses TRBV5-1 and TRBJ2-7; 9 nucleotides line up with TRBD1. The germline gives CDR1 SGHRS, CDR2 YFSETQ. The trim removed 5 bases at V and 7 bases at J, leaving 4 bases unmatched. The CDR3 contains 12 residues. CDR3 nucleotide sequence: TGCGCCAGCAGACAGGGGGCCTGGGAGCAGTACTTC. Translation: CASRQGAWEQYF.

The count of this clone is one. The chain couples TRBV2 to TRBJ1-2, with 9 bases matching TRBD1. The CDR3 is 13 amino acids. Germline CDR1 and CDR2: SNHLY and FYNNEI. With 5 bases clipped from V and 10 bases from J, the junction kept 8 bases outside the gene matches. The CDR3 sequence is CASSSDRGRDYTF. In DNA, the CDR3 is TGTGCCAGCAGTTCGGACAGGGGAAGGGACTACACCTTC.

The CDR3 protein is CASSKPNHPLGYTF. CDR3 bases: TGCGCCAGCAGCAAGCCCAACCACCCTTTGGGCTACACCTTC. This chain links TRBV5-1 with TRBJ1-2; D gene unclear. The CDR3 loop spans 14 amino acids. V gave up 4 bases and J gave up 8 bases, with 18 bases separating them. Germline CDR1 is SGHRS and CDR2 is YFSETQ.

The CDR3 region is CASSYSQAQETQYF. The CDR3 DNA sequence: TGTGCCAGCAGTTACTCGCAGGCCCAAGAGACCCAGTACTTC. The gene calls are TRBV6-5 and TRBJ2-5, with D hard to call. Trimming shortened V by 0 bases and J by 1 base, and 6 bases separated the two germline ends. CDR3 length equals 14 residues. Germline V gives CDR1 MNHEY, CDR2 SVGAGI.

The chain has TRBV19 and TRBJ1-2, with 8 nucleotides matching TRBD1. V gave up 3 bases and J gave up 3 bases; unmatched junction bases: 9. The germline V gene encodes CDR1 LNHDA and CDR2 SQIVND (reference sequence). CDR3 length: 16 amino acids. CDR3 in amino acids: CASSIWGQGADYGYTF. CDR3 sequence (DNA): TGTGCCAGTAGTATTTGGGGTCAGGGGGCAGACTATGGCTACACCTTC.

The chain is built from TRBV7-8 and TRBJ2-7; tentatively, D is TRBD1 (6 bases). CDR1 SGHVS and CDR2 FQNEAQ come from the germline V gene. The CDR3 covers 17 residues. The V end was cut by 6 bases, the J end by 7 bases, with 28 bases between. CDR3: CASSRGFDRSPSWEQYF. The DNA for the CDR3 is TGTGCCAGCAGTCGGGGTTTCGACAGGAGTCCCTCGTGGGAGCAGTACTTC.

The V gene is TRBV5-6, the J gene TRBJ2-7, with D maybe TRBD2 (7 bases). Germline V gives CDR1 SGHDT, CDR2 YYEEEE. The CDR3 contains 14 residues. The germline V and J ends were trimmed by 5 bases and 6 bases, with 18 bases remaining between them. The CDR3 coding sequence is TGTGCCAGCAGAGAGGAGGGGGGGAGGGCCGAGCAGTACTTC. Residues: CASREEGGRAEQYF.

The V gene is TRBV7-2, the J gene TRBJ2-7; 8 nucleotides line up with TRBD1. CDR1 and CDR2 from the germline V gene are SGHTA and FQGNSA. The CDR3 runs to 13 residues. The ends lost 5 bases at V and 7 bases at J; junction bases unmatched: 7. The CDR3 region has the DNA TGTGCCAGCAGCGGCACGACAGGGGTTGAGCAGTACTTC. Protein: CASSGTTGVEQYF.

The J gene is TRBJ1-1, the V gene TRBV5-1; 7 nucleotides match TRBD1. This CDR3 spans 16 amino acids. V shed 0 bases, J shed 4 bases, and the junction held 9 bases outside the gene matches. CDR1 is SGHRS, CDR2 YFSETQ, per germline. The CDR3 DNA follows: TGCGCCAGCAGCTTGGTAGGGGGCGGTGAGTTCACTGAAGCTTTCTTT. Its protein is CASSLVGGGEFTEAFF.

In the case of this clone: Other DNA sequences of this sample code for an identical CDR3. The gene calls are TRBV9 and TRBJ2-7; TRBD2 matches 7 bases. J was trimmed by 6 bases and V by 0 bases; bases with no gene match: 3. The CDR3 extends over 13 amino acids. Germline lookup yields CDR1 SGDLS and CDR2 YYNGEE. CDR3 protein: CASSVATGGEQYF. Written as DNA, the CDR3 is TGTGCCAGCAGCGTAGCTACGGGGGGCGAGCAGTACTTC.

The chain couples TRBV11-2 to TRBJ2-5; possible D gene TRBD2, 6 bases. The CDR3 is 14 amino acids. V lost 6 bases, J lost 4 bases, and 15 bases lay in between. Germline CDR1 SGHAT, CDR2 FQNNGV. CDR3 in amino acids: CASRGRNGGETQYF. Written as DNA, the CDR3 is TGTGCCAGCAGGGGGCGCAACGGGGGAGAGACCCAGTACTTC.

The table lists this clone with a count of one. V is TRBV5-1 and J is TRBJ1-3; TRBD1 might be the D (5 bases). The V gene's germline CDR1 is SGHRS and CDR2 YFSETQ. The CDR3 has 14 residues. The germline V and J ends were trimmed by 4 bases and 3 bases, with 11 bases remaining between them. In DNA, the CDR3 is TGCGCCAGCAGCCCAGGGAAGAGTGGAAACACCATATATTTT. Translated, it gives CASSPGKSGNTIYF.

Only one count was recorded for this clone. The gene calls are TRBV5-1 and TRBJ1-1; perhaps TRBD1 as D (5 bases). V lost 3 bases to trimming and J lost 4 bases, with 13 bases between them. CDR1 and CDR2 (germline): SGHRS, YFSETQ. The CDR3 length is 14 residues. CDR3 region: CASSSSTARTEAFF. The CDR3 nucleotides read TGCGCCAGCAGCTCATCGACAGCCCGCACTGAAGCTTTCTTT.

The chain recombines TRBV4-2 with TRBJ2-3, with a weak D call TRBD2 (6 bases). This CDR3 spans 19 amino acids. Trimming shortened V by 3 bases and J by 6 bases, and 28 bases separated the two germline ends. The germline CDR1 and CDR2 sequences are LGHNA and YNFKEQ. In nucleotides, the CDR3 is TGTGCCAGCAGCCAGCAAAGCGTGGTGGGGGGAGCGCTGGCCGATACGCAGTATTTT. Its protein product is CASSQQSVVGGALADTQYF.

The chain combines TRBV9 with TRBJ1-3; D ambiguous. The CDR3 sequence is 13 residues long. The germline CDR1 and CDR2 sequences are SGDLS and YYNGEE. The V end was cut by 3 bases, the J end by 4 bases, with 8 bases between. CDR3 in DNA: TGTGCCAGCAGCGCTCTAGTAGGAAACACCATATATTTT. As protein: CASSALVGNTIYF.

The rearrangement links TRBV2 to TRBJ2-5, with TRBD1 matching over 7 bases. V was pared by 6 bases and J by 0 bases, with 7 bases of the junction left unmatched. CDR1 is SNHLY and CDR2 is FYNNEI in the germline V gene. The CDR3 totals 15 residues. The DNA of the CDR3 is TGTGCCAGCAGAGGGGGCCGCCGGGACCAAGAGACCCAGTACTTC. Translation gives CASRGGRRDQETQYF.

V and J are TRBV5-5 and TRBJ2-7, with D possibly being TRBD2 (5 bases). Trimming shortened V by 4 bases and J by 0 bases, and 11 bases separated the two germline ends. Germline V gene sequence: CDR1 SGHKS, CDR2 YYEKEE (reference sequence). The CDR3 is made up of 14 amino acids. The CDR3 bases are TGTGCCAGCAGCCGACTCCGGGGCTCCTACGAGCAGTACTTC. It codes for CASSRLRGSYEQYF.

This chain connects TRBV11-2 to TRBJ2-7; 11 nucleotides align to TRBD2. CDR3 length equals 14 residues. Unmatched junction bases numbered 6, after V lost 6 bases and J lost 5 bases. Germline V CDR1 and CDR2: SGHAT, FQNNGV. CDR3 sequence: CASSPGTSGDEQYF. CDR3 nucleotide sequence: TGTGCCAGCAGTCCGGGGACTAGCGGCGACGAGCAGTACTTC.

The chain links TRBV7-8 to TRBJ2-1; maybe TRBD2 (6 bases). V was clipped by 5 bases and J by 2 bases, with 13 bases between them. The germline V gene has CDR1 SGHVS and CDR2 FQNEAQ. The CDR3 runs to 15 residues. DNA for the CDR3: TGTGCCAGCAGCGCTGGCCTAGCGACCTACAATGAGCAGTTCTTC. It is translated as CASSAGLATYNEQFF.

The J gene is TRBJ2-3, the V gene TRBV11-2; TRBD2 matches at 8 bases. The CDR3 covers 16 residues. V gave up 5 bases and J gave up 2 bases; unmatched junction bases: 9. Germline-derived CDR1 and CDR2 are SGHAT and FQNNGV. The CDR3 loop reads CASSPSGGGITDTQYF. The DNA of the CDR3 is TGTGCCAGCAGCCCTAGTGGCGGGGGGATCACAGATACGCAGTATTTT.

The chain is built from TRBV5-6 and TRBJ1-1; D is uncertain. The CDR3 has 12 amino acids. CDR1 and CDR2 (germline): SGHDT, YYEEEE. Trimming removed 4 bases from V and 1 base from J, with 5 bases in between. CDR3: CASSRGNTEAFF. CDR3 sequence (DNA): TGTGCCAGCAGCCGGGGGAACACTGAAGCTTTCTTT.

This clone appeared a single time. This sequence joins TRBV5-1 and TRBJ2-7; 9 nucleotides align to TRBD1. Germline CDR1 and CDR2: SGHRS and YFSETQ. The CDR3 runs 15 residues. V lost 1 base and J lost 6; bases outside the gene matches: 8. CDR3 residues: CASSLTGTGRGEQYF. The CDR3 nucleotides are TGCGCCAGCAGCTTGACCGGGACAGGGAGGGGCGAGCAGTACTTC.

The chain uses TRBV6-5 and TRBJ2-1; 8 nucleotides agree with TRBD2. Germline V gene lookup returns CDR1 MNHEY and CDR2 SVGAGI. V shed 6 bases and J 5 bases; nucleotides not matched to a gene: 9. The CDR3 spans 15 residues. CDR3 sequence: CASRLSGRNDNEQFF. The CDR3 DNA follows: TGTGCCAGCAGGTTGAGCGGGAGAAACGACAATGAGCAGTTCTTC.

V is TRBV5-1 and J is TRBJ2-1, with D perhaps TRBD2 (6 bases). The V and J ends lost 6 bases and 3 bases respectively, with 16 bases between them. This CDR3 is built from 15 residues. Looked up from germline, CDR1 is SGHRS and CDR2 is YFSETQ. CDR3 DNA sequence: TGCGCCAGCATCGAGGCACCGGGGGACTACAATGAGCAGTTCTTC. Translating gives CASIEAPGDYNEQFF. Supplemented by reference TRBV5-1 and TRBJ2-1, the full variable domain reads KAGVTQTPRYLIKTRGQQVTLSCSPISGHRSVSWYQQTPGQGLQFLFEYFSETQRNKGNFPGRFSGRQFSNSRSEMNVSTLELGDSALYLCASIEAPGDYNEQFFGPGTRLTVL.

CDR3 sequence: CASKAGGVPYEQYF. CDR3 nucleotide sequence: TGTGCCAGCAAAGCGGGGGGGGTACCCTACGAGCAGTACTTC. The rearrangement joins TRBV2 to TRBJ2-7, with 10 bases that match TRBD2. This CDR3 has 14 residues. Germline CDR1 is SNHLY and CDR2 is FYNNEI. With 7 bases clipped from V and 2 bases from J, the junction kept 5 bases outside the gene matches.

The V and J genes are TRBV3-1 (or the pseudogene TRBV3-2) and TRBJ1-2; 10 bases map to TRBD1. V was clipped by 3 bases and J by 8 bases; unmatched bases: 3. This CDR3 is built from 13 residues. Germline V gene data show CDR1 as LGHDT and CDR2 as YNNKEL (reference sequence). DNA for the CDR3: TGTGCCAGCAGCCAGGGACAGGGGAAAGGCTACACCTTC. Translated, it gives CASSQGQGKGYTF.